These 8 T cell receptor beta chains share one sample of origin, sequenced in a study of T cells in Graves' hyperthyroidism and ophthalmopathy. Amplification targeted TCR beta CDR3 regions from RNA transcripts. The TCR CDR3 first-round RT-PCR relied on the HTBI primer set. TCRdb analysed the multiplex PCR reads with MiXCR anew, one entry per CDR3 protein. Found here are 380,000 or so distinct CDR3 sequences, 19% of them singletons; the top ten hold about 4%. Specimen: blood. These receptors were obtained from a woman aged 18-29 years with Graves' hyperthyroidism.

This clonotype was picked up many times. The V and J genes are TRBV2 and TRBJ2-7; D unresolved. CDR3 length: 14 amino acids. CDR1 is SNHLY, CDR2 FYNNEI, per germline. Trimming removed 6 bases from V and 2 bases from J, with 14 bases in between. The CDR3 sequence: CASRPTWPPYEQYF. CDR3 DNA: TGTGCCAGCAGGCCCACCTGGCCTCCCTACGAGCAGTACTTC.

This clonotype was seen only a few times. The chain recombines TRBV10-3 with TRBJ2-7, with 7 bases fitting TRBD2. This CDR3 has 12 residues. CDR1 and CDR2 from the germline V gene are ENHRY and SYGVKD. V was pared by 6 bases and J by 4 bases, with 3 bases of the junction left unmatched. The chain's CDR3 is CAIRGGRYEQYF. For the CDR3, the DNA is TGTGCCATCAGGGGGGGGAGATACGAGCAGTACTTC.

This clonotype was observed at least ten times. The V gene is TRBV7-3, the J gene TRBJ2-2; D unclear. This CDR3 contains 14 residues. Trimming shortened V by 2 bases and J by 4 bases, and 8 bases separated the two germline ends. Germline loops: CDR1 SGHTA, CDR2 FQGTGA. This chain's CDR3 is CASSLRRSTGELFF. In DNA form, the CDR3 reads TGTGCCAGCAGCTTACGTAGAAGCACCGGGGAGCTGTTTTTT.

This clonotype was counted ten times or more. The chain is built from TRBV28 and TRBJ1-5; no clear D. The length of the CDR3 is 14 residues. Per the germline V gene, CDR1 is MDHEN and CDR2 is SYDVKM. Trimming pared 8 bases from V and 5 bases from J, leaving 16 bases between. Here the CDR3 reads CASAYGAWDQPQHF. The CDR3 nucleotides read TGTGCCAGCGCATACGGCGCTTGGGATCAGCCCCAGCATTTT.

This clonotype was observed many times. J is TRBJ2-7 and V is TRBV6-5; D gene uncertain. This CDR3 spans 16 amino acids. Deletions cut 0 bases from V and 4 bases from J, with 16 bases between. Germline CDR1 is MNHEY and CDR2 is SVGAGI. Here the CDR3 reads CASSYSPPPSLYEQYF. The CDR3 nucleotides are TGTGCCAGCAGTTACTCACCCCCACCTTCACTGTACGAGCAGTACTTC.

This clonotype was observed many times. The chain carries TRBV24-1 and TRBJ2-6, with D uncertain. Trimming took off 5 bases at V and 4 bases at J, with 11 bases between the two ends. CDR1 and CDR2 from the germline V gene are KGHDR and SFDVKD. CDR3 length: 15 residues. CDR3 loop: CATSATVRGANVLTF. Written as DNA, the CDR3 is TGTGCCACCAGTGCTACGGTGAGGGGGGCCAACGTCCTGACTTTC.

This clonotype was counted many times. The rearrangement links TRBV7-3 to TRBJ2-2; maybe TRBD2 (7 bases). Germline lookup yields CDR1 SGHTA and CDR2 FQGTGA. V was shortened by 4 bases and J by 7 bases, with 19 bases between the two germline ends. The CDR3 sequence is 16 residues long. Written as DNA, the CDR3 is TGTGCCAGCAGCTCTAGACTAGCAGGGGAAGGCGGGGAGCTGTTTTTT. Its protein product is CASSSRLAGEGGELFF. Full variable domain (rest looked up from reference TRBV7-3 and TRBJ2-2): GAGVSQTPSNKVTEKGKYVELRCDPISGHTALYWYRQSLGQGPEFLIYFQGTGAADDSGLPNDRFFAVRPEGSVSTLKIQRTERGDSAVYLCASSSRLAGEGGELFFGEGSRLTVL.

This clonotype was recorded many times. The genes are TRBV2 and TRBJ2-7; D unclear. The CDR3 contains 14 residues. V lost 7 bases and J lost 3, with 16 bases in between. CDR1 and CDR2 from the germline V gene are SNHLY and FYNNEI. DNA for the CDR3: TGTGCCAGCACCACTCTTCCACACGGCTACGAGCAGTACTTC. Translation gives CASTTLPHGYEQYF.